A selection of T cell receptor beta chains follows, all from one sample in a study of T cells after posttransplantation cyclophosphamide. Only in-frame clones appear in the TCRdb table, and some are missing; sequencing was by immunoSEQ multiplex PCR. This sample yields about 28,000 clones, of which around 86% are seen a single time; around 3.5% belongs to the top ten. Sequencing used PBMCs. These receptors were collected from a man aged 45-65 years. The CDR3 runs from the conserved cysteine through the conserved F or W. The D gene is left open where the match is weak. The size entry is marked missing in some rows and otherwise reads once, few, many or a size class.

CDR3: CASSLKRGGRNEQYF
DNA: TGTGCCAGCAGCTTAAAGCGGGGGGGCCGCAACGAGCAGTACTTC
D: TRBD2
J: TRBJ2-7
V: TRBV7-3
size: -

CDR3: CASSYASGEKSYEQYF
DNA: TGTGCCAGCAGTTACGCTAGCGGGGAGAAGTCCTACGAGCAGTACTTC
D: TRBD2
J: TRBJ2-7
V: TRBV6-5
size: once

CDR3: CASSLTTTGTSSGELFF
DNA: TGTGCCAGCTCACTCACAACTACCGGGACTAGCTCCGGGGAGCTGTTTTTT
D: TRBD2
J: TRBJ2-2
V: TRBV18
size: -

CDR3: CATWGQNTGELFF
DNA: TGTGCCACCTGGGGGCAGAACACCGGGGAGCTGTTTTTT
D: -
J: TRBJ2-2
V: TRBV19
size: -

CDR3: CASRQGGATGELFF
DNA: TGCGCCAGCAGACAGGGTGGGGCCACCGGGGAGCTGTTTTTT
D: -
J: TRBJ2-2
V: TRBV5-1
size: -

CDR3: CASSLGELYSNQPQHF
DNA: TGTGCCAGCAGCTTGGGAGAGCTTTATAGCAATCAGCCCCAGCATTTT
D: -
J: TRBJ1-5
V: TRBV5-5
size: -

CDR3: CASSPYSGAFSYEQYF
DNA: TGTGCCAGCTCACCTTATAGCGGGGCCTTCTCCTACGAGCAGTACTTC
D: TRBD2
J: TRBJ2-7
V: TRBV18
size: -

CDR3: CASRGGEYYEQYF
DNA: TGTGCCAGCAGGGGAGGGGAGTACTACGAGCAGTACTTC
D: TRBD2
J: TRBJ2-7
V: TRBV6-5
size: -

CDR3: CASSVAGDLAKNIQYF
DNA: TGTGCCAGCAGCGTAGCGGGGGATCTAGCCAAAAACATTCAGTACTTC
D: -
J: TRBJ2-4
V: TRBV9
size: once

CDR3: CASSPRGQGSTGELFF
DNA: TGTGCCAGCAGCCCCAGGGGGCAGGGTAGCACCGGGGAGCTGTTTTTT
D: TRBD1
J: TRBJ2-2
V: TRBV13
size: once

CDR3: CASSLGRGGLYEQFF
DNA: TGTGCCAGCAGCTTGGGGCGGGGGGGCCTCTATGAGCAGTTCTTC
D: TRBD2
J: TRBJ2-1
V: TRBV7-2
size: -

CDR3: CASSSQGSPYGYTF
DNA: TGTGCCAGCAGTTCACAGGGATCTCCCTATGGCTACACCTTC
D: -
J: TRBJ1-2
V: TRBV7-9
size: -

CDR3: CASKGQYNQPQHF
DNA: TGTGCCAGCAAGGGACAGTACAATCAGCCCCAGCATTTT
D: TRBD1
J: TRBJ1-5
V: TRBV6-6
size: -

CDR3: CASSPGTSAYNEQFF
DNA: TGTGCCAGCAGCCCCGGGACTAGCGCCTACAATGAGCAGTTCTTC
D: TRBD2
J: TRBJ2-1
V: TRBV6-9
size: -

CDR3: CASSYTPLDRNTEAFF
DNA: TGTGCCAGCAGTTACACCCCCCTTGACAGGAACACTGAAGCTTTCTTT
D: -
J: TRBJ1-1
V: TRBV6-5
size: -

CDR3: CASSLRNGYEQYF
DNA: TGTGCCAGCAGCTTACGAAACGGCTACGAGCAGTACTTC
D: -
J: TRBJ2-7
V: TRBV7-2
size: -

CDR3: CASSPTGVPPLHF
DNA: TGCGCCAGCAGCCCGACAGGGGTGCCACCCCTCCACTTT
D: TRBD1
J: TRBJ1-6
V: TRBV4-1
size: -

CDR3: CASSKTAKGSSEQFF
DNA: TGTGCCAGTAGTAAAACTGCCAAGGGGTCCAGTGAGCAGTTCTTC
D: -
J: TRBJ2-1
V: TRBV19
size: few

CDR3: CASSLIAGGYNEQFF
DNA: TGTGCCAGCAGCTTAATAGCGGGGGGTTACAATGAGCAGTTCTTC
D: TRBD2
J: TRBJ2-1
V: TRBV7-3
size: -

CDR3: CASRPGTSNTDTQYF
DNA: TGCGCCAGCAGACCCGGGACTAGCAACACAGATACGCAGTATTTT
D: TRBD2
J: TRBJ2-3
V: TRBV5-1
size: -

CDR3: CASSGYTHRGNQPQHF
DNA: TGTGCCAGCAGTGGATACACTCACAGGGGGAATCAGCCCCAGCATTTT
D: TRBD1
J: TRBJ1-5
V: TRBV2
size: -

CDR3: CASSAPGQGNQPQHF
DNA: TGTGCCAGCAGCGCACCGGGACAGGGCAATCAGCCCCAGCATTTT
D: TRBD1
J: TRBJ1-5
V: TRBV6-6
size: -

CDR3: CASSIGLDRFSYEQYF
DNA: TGTGCCAGTAGTATAGGTTTGGACAGATTTTCCTACGAGCAGTACTTC
D: -
J: TRBJ2-7
V: TRBV19
size: -

CDR3: CASSLETSSYNEQFF
DNA: TGTGCCAGCAGTCTGGAGACTAGCTCCTACAATGAGCAGTTCTTC
D: -
J: TRBJ2-1
V: TRBV28
size: -

CDR3: CAGSRTRETTTNEKLFF
DNA: TGTGCCGGCAGCCGCACTAGGGAGACCACAACTAATGAAAAACTGTTTTTT
D: -
J: TRBJ1-4
V: TRBV7-8
size: -

CDR3: CASSLVGGEQYF
DNA: TGTGCCAGCAGCTTGGTCGGAGGCGAGCAGTACTTC
D: -
J: TRBJ2-7
V: TRBV5-8
size: once

CDR3: CASSPARGSPSGANVLTF
DNA: TGTGCCAGCAGCCCCGCAAGGGGGAGTCCCTCTGGGGCCAACGTCCTGACTTTC
D: -
J: TRBJ2-6
V: TRBV5-5
size: -

CDR3: CASSILPGTSETSYEQYF
DNA: TGTGCCAGTAGTATACTCCCCGGGACTAGCGAGACCTCCTACGAGCAGTACTTC
D: TRBD2
J: TRBJ2-7
V: TRBV19
size: -

CDR3: CSVLGLGEQYF
DNA: TGCAGTGTTCTGGGACTAGGCGAGCAGTACTTC
D: TRBD2
J: TRBJ2-7
V: TRBV20-1
size: -

CDR3: CASSDRDRSYNEQFF
DNA: TGTGCCAGCAGTGACCGGGACAGATCCTACAATGAGCAGTTCTTC
D: TRBD1
J: TRBJ2-1
V: TRBV25-1
size: -

CDR3: CASSWVQGTSGRENEQFF
DNA: TGTGCCAGCAGCTGGGTCCAAGGGACTAGCGGGAGGGAAAATGAGCAGTTCTTC
D: TRBD2
J: TRBJ2-1
V: TRBV7-8
size: -

CDR3: CASSLEGSSPLHF
DNA: TGCGCCAGCAGCTTGGAAGGGAGTTCACCCCTCCACTTT
D: -
J: TRBJ1-6
V: TRBV5-1
size: -

CDR3: CASSEGQRNTEAFF
DNA: TGCGCCAGCAGCGAGGGACAGAGGAACACTGAAGCTTTCTTT
D: TRBD1
J: TRBJ1-1
V: TRBV5-1
size: -

CDR3: CATSRDHGYGYTF
DNA: TGCGCCACCAGCAGAGATCACGGCTATGGCTACACCTTC
D: -
J: TRBJ1-2
V: TRBV15
size: -

CDR3: CASSEFGDKNTEAFF
DNA: TGTGCCAGCAGCGAATTCGGGGACAAGAACACTGAAGCTTTCTTT
D: -
J: TRBJ1-1
V: TRBV5-4
size: -

CDR3: CASSRGLGPQETQYF
DNA: TGTGCCAGCAGCAGGGGGTTAGGGCCCCAAGAGACCCAGTACTTC
D: TRBD1
J: TRBJ2-5
V: TRBV28
size: -

CDR3: CASSFSFGTGSSGNTIYF
DNA: TGTGCCAGCAGCTTCTCCTTTGGGACAGGGTCGTCTGGAAACACCATATATTTT
D: TRBD1
J: TRBJ1-3
V: TRBV11-3
size: -

CDR3: CASSQDLLKNIQYF
DNA: TGCGCCAGCAGCCAAGATCTATTGAAAAACATTCAGTACTTC
D: -
J: TRBJ2-4
V: TRBV4-3
size: once

CDR3: CASSQDRDVEYSPLHF
DNA: TGCGCCAGCAGCCAAGATCGAGATGTTGAGTATTCACCCCTCCACTTT
D: -
J: TRBJ1-6
V: TRBV4-3
size: -

CDR3: CASSPGNSEKLFF
DNA: TGTGCCAGCAGCCCAGGGAACAGCGAAAAACTGTTTTTT
D: -
J: TRBJ1-4
V: TRBV5-8
size: few

CDR3: CASSQAGGASTDTQYF
DNA: TGCGCCAGCAGCCAGGCCGGGGGGGCTAGCACAGATACGCAGTATTTT
D: TRBD2
J: TRBJ2-3
V: TRBV4-3
size: -

CDR3: CASSLWGTLQPQHF
DNA: TGTGCCAGCAGCTTATGGGGCACGCTTCAGCCCCAGCATTTT
D: -
J: TRBJ1-5
V: TRBV7-2
size: -

CDR3: CASSLQGSSYEQYF
DNA: TGTGCCAGCAGCTTACAGGGGAGCTCCTACGAGCAGTACTTC
D: -
J: TRBJ2-7
V: TRBV7-9
size: -